This record looks at one T cell receptor (beta chain) sequence and its context. Antigen specificity is unknown. This CDR3 region has 14 residues. The V end was cut by 4 bases, the J end by 6 bases, with 15 bases between. Germline loops: CDR1 MNHNS, CDR2 SASEGT. This specimen belongs to a study of cytomegalovirus exposure and HLA in healthy donors. Study-level results: On later analysis, the bulk of CMV-associated TCR beta chains appeared to be HLA-restricted.

Amplification used 60 Vbeta primers and 13 Jbeta primers. Clones were sequenced by immunoSEQ multiplex PCR, and TCRdb holds only the in-frame ones, with some missing. The repertoire holds approximately 150,000 clones, with roughly four fifths as singletons. Sample: PBMCs. The V call is TRBV6-1, the J call TRBJ1-2, with TRBD1 as a possible D gene (6 bases). The receptor was derived from a man aged 50 to 59 in good health and CMV-seropositive. The CDR3 protein is CASSADSEGDGYTF. The DNA of the CDR3 is TGTGCCAGCAGTGCGGACAGCGAGGGGGATGGCTACACCTTC.